The 8 T cell receptor beta chains below all came from one sample that was sequenced in a study of vaccination and CD4 T cells after COVID-19. No antigen has been identified for these receptors. Treatment specified: approximately 11-day PBMC culture with coronavirus spike peptide pools or control peptides (ViraFEST assay). Sequencing of DNA taken from cultured CD4+ T cells relied on the Oncomine TCR Beta short-read assay. TCRdb re-derived calls from the PCR reads in MiXCR, one entry per CDR3 protein. The top ten clones hold approximately 38% of a sample with 7,500 to 10,000 distinct CDR3 sequences, more than 60% of them seen once. Sequenced material: CD4+ T cells from blood, cultured in vitro. These receptors were obtained from a human donor who had recovered from COVID-19.

V is TRBV6-1 and J is TRBJ1-1, with no clear D. Deletions cut 3 bases from V and 1 base from J, with 9 bases between. The V gene's germline CDR1 is MNHNS and CDR2 SASEGT. This CDR3 has 14 residues. The DNA of the CDR3 is TGTGCCAGCAGTGAGGGGTGGGGGAACACTGAAGCTTTCTTT. Translating gives CASSEGWGNTEAFF.

V usage is TRBV20-1 and J usage is TRBJ2-5, with 7 bases fitting TRBD2. Germline V gene data show CDR1 as DFQATT and CDR2 as SNEGSKA (reference sequence). After removal of 6 bases from V and 2 bases from J, the junction contained 9 bases not matched to a gene. The CDR3 consists of 14 residues. The CDR3 is CSAQRAGIQETQYF. The CDR3 region has the DNA TGCAGTGCCCAACGAGCGGGGATACAAGAGACCCAGTACTTC.

This clonotype appeared a few times. This chain connects TRBV11-3 to TRBJ1-5; D is uncertain. There are 12 residues in the CDR3. The germline gives CDR1 SGHNT, CDR2 YENEEA. Trimming removed 4 bases at V and 9 bases at J, with 10 bases between. CDR3 region: CASSSLCAPQHF. For the CDR3, the DNA is TGTGCCAGCAGCTCCCTCTGCGCGCCCCAGCATTTT.

This clonotype is hyperexpanded (1% or more). The chain's CDR3 is CASRKDSSNSYGYTF. The CDR3 DNA follows: TGTGCCAGCAGGAAGGACAGCTCAAACTCCTATGGCTACACCTTC. This chain connects TRBV2 to TRBJ1-2; TRBD1 is a possible D gene (6 bases). The CDR3 covers 15 residues. Trimming stripped 6 bases from V and 4 bases from J, with 18 bases between. Germline V lookup: CDR1 SNHLY, CDR2 FYNNEI.

CDR3 sequence reads: CASSFRRGTEAFF. For the CDR3, the DNA is TGTGCCAGCAGCTTCCGAAGGGGCACTGAAGCTTTCTTT. This chain links TRBV7-3 with TRBJ1-1; D perhaps matches TRBD1 (5 bases). V lost 3 bases, J lost 4 bases, and 9 bases lay in between. CDR1 SGHTA and CDR2 FQGTGA come from the germline V gene. This CDR3 contains 13 residues.

The CDR3 here is CASSIGQGRYGYTF. CDR3 DNA sequence: TGTGCCAGCAGCATTGGACAGGGGCGCTATGGCTACACCTTC. The V call is TRBV7-8, the J call TRBJ1-2; TRBD1 agrees at 9 bases. Germline assignment: CDR1 SGHVS and CDR2 FQNEAQ. The CDR3 has 14 residues. J lost 4 bases, V lost 5 bases, and 5 bases had no gene match.

This chain joins TRBV20-1 and TRBJ1-1; D gene uncertain. The CDR3 has 13 amino acids. Germline-derived CDR1 and CDR2 are DFQATT and SNEGSKA (reference sequence). Trimming took 3 bases from V and 2 from J, leaving 10 bases between them. The chain's CDR3 is CSARGELNTEAFF. CDR3 in DNA: TGCAGTGCTAGGGGAGAGTTAAACACTGAAGCTTTCTTT.

V and J are TRBV20-1 and TRBJ1-6; 7 positions match TRBD1. Germline-derived CDR1 and CDR2 are DFQATT and SNEGSKA (reference sequence). The CDR3 is 16 residues long. With V trimmed by 5 bases and J by 4 bases, 11 bases remained unmatched. The CDR3 nucleotides read TGCAGTGCTTTAGGACAGGCCGACTTTTATAATTCACCCCTCCACTTT. This translates into CSALGQADFYNSPLHF.